The 6 T cell receptor beta chains listed next were all sequenced from one sample in a study of OX40 agonist ivuxolimab in advanced cancers. Profiling relied on immunoSEQ multiplex PCR, and the TCRdb table lists in-frame clones only, not all of them. The sample yields around 80,000 clones, about 89% seen once. Sequenced material: CD4+ or CD8+ T cells sorted from blood, taken in a trial of the OX40 agonist ivuxolimab. These receptors originate from an adult with an advanced solid tumor such as melanoma, head and neck, liver or kidney cancer.

The chain has TRBV28 and TRBJ2-3; 8 bases line up with TRBD1. Germline assignment: CDR1 MDHEN and CDR2 SYDVKM. CDR3 length: 14 residues. V lost 4 bases to trimming and J lost 8 bases; unmatched junction nucleotides: 8. CDR3 protein: CASSSAGQEITQYF. CDR3 in DNA: TGTGCCAGCAGTTCGGCGGGACAGGAGATTACGCAGTATTTT.

This chain uses TRBV27 with TRBJ2-1; 8 positions agree with TRBD1. CDR3 length: 16 residues. CDR1 is MNHEY and CDR2 is SMNVEV in the germline V gene (reference sequence). The V and J ends lost 4 bases and 2 bases, in that order; junction bases with no gene match: 7. The CDR3 loop is CASSSRTGITYNEQFF. Here the CDR3 DNA reads TGTGCCAGCAGTTCCAGGACAGGGATTACCTACAATGAGCAGTTCTTC.

A few counts support this clone. The gene calls are TRBV6-4 and TRBJ1-1; D ambiguous. From germline, CDR1 is MRHNA and CDR2 SNTAGT. This CDR3 comprises 13 residues. Trimming took 4 bases from V and 1 from J, leaving 7 bases between them. As DNA, the CDR3 is TGTGCCAGCAGTGCAAGCGAGAACACTGAAGCTTTCTTT. The encoded protein is CASSASENTEAFF.

This chain links TRBV19 with TRBJ2-1; TRBD1 matches at 9 bases. The CDR3 contains 13 residues. Germline V gives CDR1 LNHDA, CDR2 SQIVND (reference sequence). J lost 6 bases, V lost 9 bases, and 6 bases had no gene match. CDR3 nucleotide sequence: TGTGCCAGCGCCGGGACAGGGATCAATGAGCAGTTCTTC. Protein: CASAGTGINEQFF.

CDR3 region: CASSVGGGARQETQYF. In DNA, the CDR3 is TGTGCCAGCAGCGTTGGAGGGGGGGCCCGCCAAGAGACCCAGTACTTC. J is TRBJ2-5 and V is TRBV9, with a tentative D call TRBD2 (7 bases). Germline CDR1 SGDLS, CDR2 YYNGEE. The V end was cut by 2 bases, the J end by 1 base, with 15 bases between. This CDR3 has 16 residues.

The chain couples TRBV6-1 to TRBJ2-3; D call uncertain. The CDR3 contains 11 residues. Germline-derived CDR1 and CDR2 are MNHNS and SASEGT. Trimming pared 7 bases from V and 2 bases from J, leaving 4 bases between. The CDR3 coding sequence is TGTGCCAGCACGGCCACAGATACGCAGTATTTT. It translates to CASTATDTQYF.